This section outlines one T cell receptor (beta chain) sequence together with its context. Antigen specificity is unknown. TCRdb used MiXCR to reprocess the reads, holding one entry per CDR3 protein. The sample has 200,000 or so distinct CDR3 sequences, approximately 20% seen once. Deletions cut 5 bases from V and 2 bases from J, with 13 bases between. From germline, CDR1 is MDHEN and CDR2 SYDVKM. This CDR3 is 14 amino acids long. The data stem from a study of T cell repertoires in cytomegalovirus infection. Across the whole study: Public TCR beta signatures were indicative of both CMV infection and a matching HLA type.

Study results and caveats: HLA-C-restricted CMV clonotypes gave the most frequent clonotype in two of eight donors. Cumulative frequency of public TCR beta families picked out carriers of CMV plus the relevant HLA.

The sequence was collected from a human donor in good health (CMV status not recorded). Some clones in this sample may be carry-over from other donors' samples. The source material was PBMCs. The chain carries TRBV28 and TRBJ2-7; no reliable D call. CDR3 sequence (DNA): TGTGCCAGCAGTATGCGGCAGAGCCCCTACGAGCAGTACTTC. This codes for CASSMRQSPYEQYF.